This T cell receptor beta chain originates from a study of control samples from healthy donors and cancer patients. Remarks on this clone: The junction and the germline gene differ at one end; a read error may be behind it.

Germline-derived CDR1 and CDR2 are MNHNY and SVGAGI (reference sequence). The CDR3 covers 15 residues. Generated by immunoSEQ multiplex PCR, the TCRdb table keeps only in-frame clones and is missing some. The table shows about 65,000 clones, with 90% occurring only once. Sequencing was performed on PBMCs. The chain is built from TRBV6-6 and TRBJ2-5; TRBD1 might be the D (7 bases). The sequence derives from a woman in her 50s with colorectal cancer. In DNA, the CDR3 is TGTGCCAGCAGTAACTCAGGGGGGTACCAAGAGACCCAGTACTTC. Translation: CASSNSGGYQETQYF.